This record covers a single T cell receptor beta chain. This clonotype was seen only a few times. Its antigen is still unknown. The input lacks base qualities; no much larger clone sits a single base away. The sample was run on an Illumina HiSeq 1500. TCRdb redid the processing of the public reads, applying fastp at Q25 and MiXCR, and retained in-frame beta chains. Each entry merges the rows of one CDR3 protein and shows their most common DNA and genes. The sample table records about a million distinct CDR3 sequences; around 29% of these occur just once. Around an eighth of the sample is held by the ten biggest clonotypes. The data were obtained in a study of T cell repertoires in cytomegalovirus infection (dated by TCRdb to about 2019). Study-level background: The peptide stimulations were aimed at well-studied HLA-B-restricted epitopes as well as recently identified HLA-C-restricted CMV epitopes, whose presentation resists viral immunomodulation. Because public TCR beta signatures pointed to carriage of CMV infection together with the matching HLA type, the HLA type of each donor mattered for the analysis. The paper as a whole reports these results and caveats: Carriers of CMV infection plus the relevant HLA type were discriminated by the cumulative frequency of public TCR beta family members in the study cohort and in an independent roughly 350-donor cohort. The ex vivo response was dominated by HLA-C-restricted CMV-specific TCR beta clonotypes, which also provided the single most frequent clonotype in two of eight donors.

The treatment or condition label on this specimen signifies: in vitro stimulation with specific CMV peptide epitopes to enrich CMV-specific T cells. The sample was cultured CD8+ T cells from PBMCs, taken from culture after CMV antigen stimulation. The clonotype originates from a human donor in good health (CMV status not recorded). Some clones in this sample may be carry-over from other donors' samples.

DNA sequence: TGTGCCAGCAGTGACACCCGTGCCTACGAGCAGTACGTC. Its product reads: CASSDTRAYEQYV. The receptor chain draws on TRBV2 and TRBJ2-7; the D gene cannot be resolved reliably. The germline V gene sets CDR1 to SNHLY and CDR2 to FYNNEI. Including cysteine and valine, the CDR3 has 13 amino acids. Of the read, only the CDR3 DNA is kept; its 39 bases are in frame from base 1. The junction shows trimming of 3 bases on V and 2 bases on J, plus 8 bases between the germline ends.